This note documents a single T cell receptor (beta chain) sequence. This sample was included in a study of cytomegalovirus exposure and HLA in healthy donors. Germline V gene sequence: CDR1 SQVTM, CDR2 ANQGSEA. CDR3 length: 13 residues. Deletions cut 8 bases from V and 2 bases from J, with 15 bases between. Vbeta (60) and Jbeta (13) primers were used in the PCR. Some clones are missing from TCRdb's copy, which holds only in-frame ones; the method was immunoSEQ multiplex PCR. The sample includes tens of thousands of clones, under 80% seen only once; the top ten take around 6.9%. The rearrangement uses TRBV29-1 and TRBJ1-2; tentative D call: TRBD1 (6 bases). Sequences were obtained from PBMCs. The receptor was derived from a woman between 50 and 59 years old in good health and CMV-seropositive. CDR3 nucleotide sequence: TGCAGCTACCTAAGGGGGACCAACTATGGCTACACCTTC. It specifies CSYLRGTNYGYTF. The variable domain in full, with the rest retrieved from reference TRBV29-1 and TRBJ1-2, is SAVISQKPSRDICQRGTSLTIQCQVDSQVTMMFWYRQQPGQSLTLIATANQGSEATYESGFVIDKFPISRPNLTFSTLTVSNMSPEDSSIYLCSYLRGTNYGYTFGSGTRLTVV.